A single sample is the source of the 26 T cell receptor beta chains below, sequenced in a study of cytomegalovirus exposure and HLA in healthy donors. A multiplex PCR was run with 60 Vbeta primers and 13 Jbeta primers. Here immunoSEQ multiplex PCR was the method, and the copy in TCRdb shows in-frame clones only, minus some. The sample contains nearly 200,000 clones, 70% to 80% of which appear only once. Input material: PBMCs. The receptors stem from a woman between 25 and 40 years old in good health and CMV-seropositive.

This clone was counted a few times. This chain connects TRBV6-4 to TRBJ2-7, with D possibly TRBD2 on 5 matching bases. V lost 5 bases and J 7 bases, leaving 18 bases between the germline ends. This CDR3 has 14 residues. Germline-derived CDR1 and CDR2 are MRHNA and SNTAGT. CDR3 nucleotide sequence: TGTGCCAGCAGTAAATTGAGGGCCTCTAAAGAGCAGTACTTC. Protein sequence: CASSKLRASKEQYF.

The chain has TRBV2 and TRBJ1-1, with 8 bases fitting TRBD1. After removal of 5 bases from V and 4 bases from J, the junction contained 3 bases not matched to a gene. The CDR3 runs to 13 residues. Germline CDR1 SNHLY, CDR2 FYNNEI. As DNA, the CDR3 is TGTGCCAGCAGTCCCGACAGGGGCACTGAAGCTTTCTTT. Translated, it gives CASSPDRGTEAFF. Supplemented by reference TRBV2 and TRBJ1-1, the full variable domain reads EPEVTQTPSHQVTQMGQEVILRCVPISNHLYFYWYRQILGQKVEFLVSFYNNEISEKSEIFDDQFSVERPDGSNFTLKIRSTKLEDSAMYFCASSPDRGTEAFFGQGTRLTVV.

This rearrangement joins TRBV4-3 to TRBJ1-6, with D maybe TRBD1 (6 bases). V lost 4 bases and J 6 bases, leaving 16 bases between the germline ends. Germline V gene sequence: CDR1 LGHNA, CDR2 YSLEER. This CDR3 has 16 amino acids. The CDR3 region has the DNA TGCGCCAGCAGCCCGACCCTACAGGGTTCTAATTCACCCCTCCACTTT. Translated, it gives CASSPTLQGSNSPLHF.

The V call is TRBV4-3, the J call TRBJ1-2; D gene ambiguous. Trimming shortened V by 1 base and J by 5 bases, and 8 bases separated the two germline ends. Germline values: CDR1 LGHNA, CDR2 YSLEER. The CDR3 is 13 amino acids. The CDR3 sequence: CASSQGEEYGYTF. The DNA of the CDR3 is TGCGCCAGCAGCCAAGGCGAGGAGTATGGCTACACCTTC.

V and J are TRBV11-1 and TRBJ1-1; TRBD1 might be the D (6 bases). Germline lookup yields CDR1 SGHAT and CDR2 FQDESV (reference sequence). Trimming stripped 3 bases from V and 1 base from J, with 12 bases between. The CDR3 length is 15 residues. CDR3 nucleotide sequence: TGTGCCAGCAGCTTCATGGGACACGGGAACACTGAAGCTTTCTTT. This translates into CASSFMGHGNTEAFF. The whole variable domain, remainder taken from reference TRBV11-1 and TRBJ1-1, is EAEVAQSPRYKITEKSQAVAFWCDPISGHATLYWYRQILGQGPELLVQFQDESVVDDSQLPKDRFSAERLKGVDSTLKIQPAELGDSAMYLCASSFMGHGNTEAFFGQGTRLTVV.

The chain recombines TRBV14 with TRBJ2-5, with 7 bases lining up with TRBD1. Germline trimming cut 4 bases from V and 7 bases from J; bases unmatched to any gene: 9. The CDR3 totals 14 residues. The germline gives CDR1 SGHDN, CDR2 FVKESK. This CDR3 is CASSRPDRLATQYF. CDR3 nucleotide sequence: TGTGCCAGCAGCCGCCCGGACAGGCTTGCGACCCAGTACTTC.

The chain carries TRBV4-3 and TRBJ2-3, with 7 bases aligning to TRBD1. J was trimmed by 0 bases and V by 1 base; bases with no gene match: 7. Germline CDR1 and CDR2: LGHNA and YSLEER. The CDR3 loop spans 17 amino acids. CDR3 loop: CASSQARQGASTDTQYF. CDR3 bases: TGCGCCAGCAGCCAAGCGAGACAGGGTGCTAGCACAGATACGCAGTATTTT.

In DNA, the CDR3 is TGTGCCAGCAGTTTATCAGGGACAGGGGGCACTGAAGCTTTCTTT. It encodes CASSLSGTGGTEAFF. The chain carries TRBV27 and TRBJ1-1, with TRBD1 matching over 11 bases. Trimming removed 0 bases from V and 4 bases from J; junction bases left unmatched: 1. CDR3 length: 15 residues. Germline V gene lookup returns CDR1 MNHEY and CDR2 SMNVEV (reference sequence).

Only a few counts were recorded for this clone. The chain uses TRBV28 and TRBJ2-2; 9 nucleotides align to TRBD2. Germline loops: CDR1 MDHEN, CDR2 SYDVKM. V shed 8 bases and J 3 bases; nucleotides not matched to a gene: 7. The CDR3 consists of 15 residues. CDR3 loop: CASSPSGTHTGELFF. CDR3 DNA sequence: TGTGCCAGCTCCCCTAGCGGGACGCACACCGGGGAGCTGTTTTTT.

CDR3 amino acids: CAWLGTGGGGYTF. In nucleotides, the CDR3 is TGTGCCTGGCTTGGGACAGGGGGGGGTGGCTACACCTTC. The chain combines TRBV30 with TRBJ1-2; TRBD1 matches at 11 bases. Germline V gene sequence: CDR1 GTSNPN, CDR2 SVGIG (reference sequence). V shed 5 bases, J shed 7 bases, and the junction held 6 bases outside the gene matches. This CDR3 comprises 13 residues.

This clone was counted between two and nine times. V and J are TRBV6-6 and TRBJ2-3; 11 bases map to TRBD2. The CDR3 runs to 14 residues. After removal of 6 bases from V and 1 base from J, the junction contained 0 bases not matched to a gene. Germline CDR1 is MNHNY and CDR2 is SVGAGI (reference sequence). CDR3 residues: CASRTSGGTDTQYF. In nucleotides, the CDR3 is TGTGCCAGCAGGACTAGCGGGGGCACAGATACGCAGTATTTT.

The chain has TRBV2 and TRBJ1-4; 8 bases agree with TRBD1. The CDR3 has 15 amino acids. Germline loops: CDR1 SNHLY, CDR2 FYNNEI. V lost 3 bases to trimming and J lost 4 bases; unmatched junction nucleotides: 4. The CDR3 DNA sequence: TGTGCCAGCAGTGACTCGGGACAGGTTAATGAAAAACTGTTTTTT. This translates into CASSDSGQVNEKLFF.

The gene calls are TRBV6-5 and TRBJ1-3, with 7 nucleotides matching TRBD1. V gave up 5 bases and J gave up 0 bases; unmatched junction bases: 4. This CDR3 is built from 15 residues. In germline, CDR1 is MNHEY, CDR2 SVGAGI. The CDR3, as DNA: TGTGCCAGCAGTCCGACAGGGACCTCTGGAAACACCATATATTTT. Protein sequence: CASSPTGTSGNTIYF.

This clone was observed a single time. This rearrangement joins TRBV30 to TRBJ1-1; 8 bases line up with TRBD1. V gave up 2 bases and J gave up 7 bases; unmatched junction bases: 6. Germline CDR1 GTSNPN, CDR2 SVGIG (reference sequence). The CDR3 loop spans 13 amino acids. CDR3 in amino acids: CAWSPGGWGEAFF. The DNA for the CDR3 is TGTGCCTGGAGTCCAGGGGGCTGGGGTGAAGCTTTCTTT.

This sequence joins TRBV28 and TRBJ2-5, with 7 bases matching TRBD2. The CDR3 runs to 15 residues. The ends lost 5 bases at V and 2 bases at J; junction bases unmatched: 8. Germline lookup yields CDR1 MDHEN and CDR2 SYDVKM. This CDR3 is CASSPDPGLQETQYF. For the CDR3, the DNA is TGTGCCAGCAGTCCAGACCCGGGACTACAAGAGACCCAGTACTTC.

In nucleotides, the CDR3 is TGTGCCAGCTCACCGGACAGGGGGCTCGAGCAGTACTTC. Translation: CASSPDRGLEQYF. V gene TRBV18 combines with J gene TRBJ2-7; TRBD1 matches 11 bases. The germline gives CDR1 KGHSH, CDR2 LQKENI. This CDR3 has 13 amino acids. The J segment lost 6 bases and the V segment lost 3 bases, leaving 1 base of the junction unmatched.

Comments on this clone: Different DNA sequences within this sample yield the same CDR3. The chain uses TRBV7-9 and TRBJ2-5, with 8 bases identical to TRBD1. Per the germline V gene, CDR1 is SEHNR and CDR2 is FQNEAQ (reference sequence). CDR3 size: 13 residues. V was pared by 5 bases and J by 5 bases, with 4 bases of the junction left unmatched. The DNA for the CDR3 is TGTGCCAGCAGCCTCAGGACAGGGGAGACCCAGTACTTC. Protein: CASSLRTGETQYF.

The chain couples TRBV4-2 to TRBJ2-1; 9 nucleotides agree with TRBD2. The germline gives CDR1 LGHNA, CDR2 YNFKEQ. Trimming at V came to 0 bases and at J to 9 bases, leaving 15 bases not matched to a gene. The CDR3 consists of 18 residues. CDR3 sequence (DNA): TGTGCCAGCAGCCAAGATTTCCCAACGGCGGGAGGGCCGACTGAGCAGTTCTTC. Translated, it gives CASSQDFPTAGGPTEQFF.

The CDR3 DNA follows: TGCGCCAGCAGCTTGGCCCCAGGGGGCAAGGCGACTGAAGCTTTCTTT. Translation: CASSLAPGGKATEAFF. The V gene is TRBV5-1, the J gene TRBJ1-1, with 8 bases aligning to TRBD1. The V segment lost 0 bases and the J segment 5 bases; nucleotides outside the gene matches: 9. Per germline, CDR1 SGHRS and CDR2 YFSETQ. This CDR3 has 16 amino acids.

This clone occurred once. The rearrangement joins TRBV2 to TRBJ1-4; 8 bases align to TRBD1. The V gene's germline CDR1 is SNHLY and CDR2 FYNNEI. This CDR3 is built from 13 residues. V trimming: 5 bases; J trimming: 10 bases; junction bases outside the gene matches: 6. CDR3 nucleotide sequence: TGTGCCAGCAGTAGCATCGACAGGGGAAAACTGTTTTTT. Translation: CASSSIDRGKLFF.

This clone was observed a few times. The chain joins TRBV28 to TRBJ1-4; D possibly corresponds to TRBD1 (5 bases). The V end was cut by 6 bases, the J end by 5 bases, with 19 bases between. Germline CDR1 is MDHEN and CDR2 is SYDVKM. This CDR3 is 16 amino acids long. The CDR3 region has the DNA TGTGCCAGCAGGCAAGGCGGGGCAGAGGAAAATGAAAAACTGTTTTTT. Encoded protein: CASRQGGAEENEKLFF.

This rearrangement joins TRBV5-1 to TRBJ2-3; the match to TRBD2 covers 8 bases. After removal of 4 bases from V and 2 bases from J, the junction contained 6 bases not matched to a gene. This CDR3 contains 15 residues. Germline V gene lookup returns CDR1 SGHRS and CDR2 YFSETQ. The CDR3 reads CASSVLAGLTDTQYF. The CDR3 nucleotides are TGCGCCAGCAGCGTTCTAGCGGGTCTCACAGATACGCAGTATTTT.

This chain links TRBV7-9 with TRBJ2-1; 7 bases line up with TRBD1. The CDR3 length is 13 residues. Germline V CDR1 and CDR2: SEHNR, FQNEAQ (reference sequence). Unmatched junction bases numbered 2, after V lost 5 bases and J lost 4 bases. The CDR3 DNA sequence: TGTGCCAGCAGCAAGACAGGGTACAATGAGCAGTTCTTC. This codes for CASSKTGYNEQFF. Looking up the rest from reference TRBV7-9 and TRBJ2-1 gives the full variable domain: DTGVSQNPRHKITKRGQNVTFRCDPISEHNRLYWYRQTLGQGPEFLTYFQNEAQLEKSRLLSDRFSAERPKGSFSTLEIQRTEQGDSAMYLCASSKTGYNEQFFGPGTRLTVL.

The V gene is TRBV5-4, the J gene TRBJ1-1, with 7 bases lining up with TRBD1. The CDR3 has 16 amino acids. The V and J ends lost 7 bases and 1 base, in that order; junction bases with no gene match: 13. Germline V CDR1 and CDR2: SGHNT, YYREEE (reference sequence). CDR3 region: CASGPGGTGSNTEAFF. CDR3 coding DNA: TGTGCCAGCGGCCCAGGGGGGACTGGGTCGAACACTGAAGCTTTCTTT.

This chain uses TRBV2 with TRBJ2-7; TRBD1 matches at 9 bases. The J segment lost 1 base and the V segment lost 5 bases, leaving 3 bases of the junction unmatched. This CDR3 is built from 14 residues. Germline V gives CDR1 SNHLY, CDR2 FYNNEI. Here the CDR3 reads CASSRQGGSYEQYF. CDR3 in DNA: TGTGCCAGCAGTCGACAGGGGGGTTCCTACGAGCAGTACTTC.

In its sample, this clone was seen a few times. The CDR3 loop reads CASRQQGGETQYF. In DNA, the CDR3 is TGTGCCAGCAGACAACAGGGAGGGGAGACCCAGTACTTC. This chain joins TRBV28 and TRBJ2-5; a possible D gene is TRBD2 (7 bases). Trimming stripped 6 bases from V and 5 bases from J, with 13 bases between. Germline CDR1 reads MDHEN; CDR2 reads SYDVKM. The CDR3 runs 13 residues.